Listed below are T cell receptor beta chains from one sample, sequenced in a study of blood T cell repertoires in COVID-19. The repertoire was sequenced with immunoSEQ multiplex PCR; TCRdb's copy has only in-frame clones and lacks some. The table has 200,000 to 250,000 clones, roughly 90% seen once. What was sequenced was peripheral blood. These receptors all stem from a woman aged 60-75 years with acute or convalescent COVID-19. CDR3s include the opening cysteine and the closing phenylalanine or tryptophan. A D gene is named only where the DNA matches it firmly. Clone size is shown for a subset of rows, as once, few, many or a class of expanded clone.

D gene,J gene,clone size,V gene,CDR3 DNA,CDR3 protein
TRBD1,TRBJ1-6,once,TRBV15,TGTGCCACCAGCAGAGCCCGGACAGGGGAAGGGAATTCACCCCTCCACTTT,CATSRARTGEGNSPLHF
TRBD1,TRBJ1-6,.,TRBV9,TGTGCCAGCAGCGGCCGGGACAGCCTCAATTATAATTCACCCCTCCACTTT,CASSGRDSLNYNSPLHF
.,TRBJ2-5,.,TRBV10-3,TGTGCCATCAAACGGGTGGGCCAAGAGACCCAGTACTTC,CAIKRVGQETQYF
.,TRBJ1-5,few,TRBV10-1,TGCGCCAGCAAGATCTTAGCAGGGTCTGATCAGCCCCAGCATTTT,CASKILAGSDQPQHF
TRBD2,TRBJ2-7,.,TRBV7-9,TGTGCCAGCCAACCTGCTAGCGGGAGCTCCTACGAGCAGTACTTC,CASQPASGSSYEQYF
.,TRBJ1-6,.,TRBV9,TGTGCCAGCAGCGTAGATGGTCAGGTAGATTCACCCCTCCACTTT,CASSVDGQVDSPLHF
.,TRBJ1-5,.,TRBV19,TGTGCCAGTAGTTCACCCCGACGGGGGAATAGCAATCAGCCCCAGCATTTT,CASSSPRRGNSNQPQHF
.,TRBJ1-2,.,TRBV18,TGTGCCAGCTCACCACCCGGGACAACCGATCCTAACTATGGCTACACCTTC,CASSPPGTTDPNYGYTF
TRBD1,TRBJ1-4,.,TRBV28,TGTGCCGTACCTCTTTCGGACAGGGATGAAAAACTGTTTTTT,CAVPLSDRDEKLFF
.,TRBJ2-1,few,TRBV14,TGTGCCAGCAGCCAACTAGCTGGCTCCTACAATGAGCAGTTCTTC,CASSQLAGSYNEQFF
.,TRBJ2-3,many,TRBV6-5,TGTGCCAGCAGTAAACAGGGTTTTATTGGAGATACGCAGTATTTT,CASSKQGFIGDTQYF
TRBD1,TRBJ2-7,.,TRBV27,TGTGCCAGCAGCCGTTCGAGACAGGGTTACGAGCAGTACTTC,CASSRSRQGYEQYF
TRBD2,TRBJ2-2,.,TRBV4-1,TGCGCCAGCAGCCAAAGTCTGGGACTAGCGGGCGTGTGGACCGGGGAGCTGTTTTTT,CASSQSLGLAGVWTGELFF
.,TRBJ1-3,.,TRBV6-5,TGTGCCAGTATCAGCGCCGACTCTGGAAACACCATATATTTT,CASISADSGNTIYF
.,TRBJ1-3,.,TRBV19,TGTGCCAGTAGTATAGACCGGGGATCTGGAAACACCATATATTTT,CASSIDRGSGNTIYF
.,TRBJ1-2,.,TRBV10-3,TGTGCCATCAGCCCGAGTCAGGGTACTAACTATGGCTACACCTTC,CAISPSQGTNYGYTF
.,TRBJ2-2,.,TRBV6-5,TGTGCCAGCAGCTCTCCCGGGGAGCTGTTTTTT,CASSSPGELFF
TRBD2,TRBJ2-1,.,TRBV11-3,TGTGCCAGCAGCCCGGGACTAGCGGGGGGGGAGAATGAGCAGTTCTTC,CASSPGLAGGENEQFF
.,TRBJ1-2,once,TRBV28,TGTGCCAGCAGCTCATTAGGGACATTCCAATATGGCTACACCTTC,CASSSLGTFQYGYTF
TRBD1,TRBJ1-1,.,TRBV5-1,TGCGCCAGCAGCTTTAACAACAGGGGGCTTGGTGAAGCTTTCTTT,CASSFNNRGLGEAFF
.,TRBJ2-3,.,TRBV7-2,TGTGCCAGCAGCCGGGATGCCACAGATACGCAGTATTTT,CASSRDATDTQYF
TRBD1,TRBJ1-2,.,TRBV19,TGTGCCAGTAGTATCGGTCAGGGGGCGGTTGGCTACACCTTC,CASSIGQGAVGYTF
TRBD1,TRBJ1-4,.,TRBV2,TGTGCCAGCAGCATGGACAGGGCGAATGAAAAACTGTTTTTT,CASSMDRANEKLFF
TRBD2,TRBJ2-3,.,TRBV7-2,TGTGCCAGCAGATCTAGCGGGAGGAATTCAGATACGCAGTATTTT,CASRSSGRNSDTQYF
.,TRBJ1-1,.,TRBV23-1,TGCGCCAGCAAAGGGACCGGGGGAAACACTGAAGCTTTCTTT,CASKGTGGNTEAFF
.,TRBJ2-1,.,TRBV4-1,TGCGCCAGCAGCCAAGACAGGGGAGGGTACAATGAGCAGTTCTTC,CASSQDRGGYNEQFF
.,TRBJ1-3,.,TRBV30,TGTGCCTGGCGGGGAGGCGGCTCTGGAAACACCATATATTTT,CAWRGGGSGNTIYF
.,TRBJ2-1,.,TRBV29-1,TGCAGCGTTGTTTTATCCGGCGGCAATGAGCAGTTCTTC,CSVVLSGGNEQFF
.,TRBJ1-3,.,TRBV5-4,TGTGCCAGCAGCCCCGGGGGCTCTGGAAACACCATATATTTT,CASSPGGSGNTIYF